A selection of T cell receptor beta chains follows, all from one sample in a study of cytomegalovirus exposure and HLA in healthy donors. Clones were read by immunoSEQ multiplex PCR, and TCRdb kept only the in-frame ones, dropping some. Of under 95,000 clones in the sample, roughly 93% were seen once. Sequenced sample: PBMCs. These receptors all stem from a man aged 30-40 years in good health and CMV-seronegative. Both conserved end residues are part of each CDR3. The D gene is left open where the match is weak. Clone size, where shown, is once, few, many, or a class for clones that have expanded.

TRBJ1-2 | TRBV10-3 | . | TRBD1 | TGTGCCATTGCGGGACAGCGAGGGAACTATGGCTACACCTTC | CAIAGQRGNYGYTF
TRBJ1-4 | TRBV30 | . | . | TGTGCCTGGAGTGTATCCGGGACATCGGAAAAACTGTTTTTT | CAWSVSGTSEKLFF
TRBJ2-2 | TRBV11-3 | . | . | TGTGCCAGCAGCCACGTTTCGGGAGGGGAGCTGTTTTTT | CASSHVSGGELFF
TRBJ2-1 | TRBV9 | . | TRBD2 | TGTGCCAGCAGCGAGACTAGCGGGAGCCCAAAAAGAAGCTCCTACAATGAGCAGTTCTTC | CASSETSGSPKRSSYNEQFF
TRBJ1-6 | TRBV6-5 | . | . | TGTGCCAGCAGTTCCCCCGGGGGGGGGAGTTCACCCCTCCACTTT | CASSSPGGGSSPLHF
TRBJ1-1 | TRBV19 | once | TRBD1 | TGTGCCAGTAGTCGGACAGGGTCTATCGCTGAAGCTTTCTTT | CASSRTGSIAEAFF
TRBJ2-3 | TRBV18 | once | TRBD2 | TGTGCCAGCTCACCAATTAAGCTAGCGGATACTAGCACAGATACGCAGTATTTT | CASSPIKLADTSTDTQYF
TRBJ2-5 | TRBV7-9 | . | . | TGTGCCAGCAGCTTAGTGCTCGCGGGGAGGCTGTTCGGAGAGACCCAGTACTTC | CASSLVLAGRLFGETQYF
TRBJ2-7 | TRBV19 | . | . | TGTGCCAGTAGCCGCACGCAGGGAAGGTTTTACGAGCAGTACTTC | CASSRTQGRFYEQYF
TRBJ2-1 | TRBV5-1 | . | . | TGCGCCAGCATGGTTGCGGGACGAGGGTCCTACAATGAGCAGTTCTTC | CASMVAGRGSYNEQFF
TRBJ2-2 | TRBV7-9 | . | . | TGTGCCAGCAGCTCTCAGGGGTATCCCGGGGAGCTGTTTTTT | CASSSQGYPGELFF
TRBJ1-2 | TRBV6-5 | . | TRBD1 | TGTGCCAGCGGTGAGACAGGGGGCCTCTATGGCTACACCTTC | CASGETGGLYGYTF
TRBJ2-7 | TRBV28 | . | TRBD1 | TGTGCCAGCCTGGATTCCCCCGGTGGCAGGGGGTACGAGCAGTACTTC | CASLDSPGGRGYEQYF
TRBJ2-7 | TRBV28 | once | . | TGTGCCAGCAGATCGGGACAAGCCTACGAGCAGTACTTC | CASRSGQAYEQYF
TRBJ2-2 | TRBV27 | . | TRBD2 | TGTGCCAGCAGTTCTAGTGGCGGGGGGGCCTTTGGCGGGGAGCTGTTTTTT | CASSSSGGGAFGGELFF
TRBJ1-1 | TRBV9 | . | . | TGTGCCAGCAGCGTAGAGTACAAAAACACTGAAGCTTTCTTT | CASSVEYKNTEAFF